These T cell receptor beta chains were read from a single sample in a study of long-term antiretroviral therapy in people with HIV. TCRdb keeps only in-frame clones here, not all; method: immunoSEQ multiplex PCR. The sample holds tens of thousands of clones, 94% seen once. The material sequenced was unsorted PBMCs, taken 4.1 years after starting antiretroviral therapy. These receptors were collected from a woman in her forties or fifties with HIV. Both conserved end residues are trimmed from each CDR3.

V	CDR3
TRBV5-1	ASSSGTKLSTNEKLF
TRBV4-1	ASSQGRPIQF
TRBV7-2	ASSPSVNPGTEAF
TRBV4-1	ASSLENSNQPQH
TRBV7-9	ASSLEAGDMF
TRBV7-2	ASTRDSNSPLH
TRBV7-2	ASSLVRYGPYEQY
TRBV4-3	ASSQFTTYEQY
TRBV7-6	ASSLSHWGISGELF
TRBV7-6	ASSLALGGLPTGELF
TRBV10-3	AISGDMGNVLT
TRBV6-5	ASRQGNQPQH
TRBV19	ASSIPGKGDYGYT
TRBV9	ASSATGTGSGEQY
TRBV4-1	ASSQGIMNRESGF
TRBV2	ASEGTGAGRSGNTIY
TRBV5-6	ASSSMNTGPGREKLF
TRBV10-1	APPSRGGGTDTQY
TRBV7-9	ASSIGDSGNTIY
TRBV7-2	ASSPRGLTNEKLF
TRBV30	AWRLGHGVGATNEKLF
TRBV4-2	ASSLYTEAF
TRBV12-5	ASGLDPGRAGYT
TRBV7-8	ASSAPGWGEQF
TRBV12-5	ASDEDREGETQY
TRBV4-1	ASSQSSAGGLHGQF
TRBV4-1	ASSPNQGEEAGANVLT
TRBV15	ATAPLGPMNTEAF
TRBV6-5	ASSFTGAEQY
TRBV5-1	ASSGRTDGSKNIQY
TRBV7-8	ASSLSRGSYEQY
TRBV5-1	ASSSSTGRNTEAF
TRBV6-5	ASSSLRGAGDTQY
TRBV6-5	ASRGGKNEQY
TRBV6-1	ASSQGAEAF
TRBV4-2	ASSQDPNRTRPKISPLH
TRBV6-1	ASSEYSIGGDQPQH
TRBV2	ASSVLGPTSYNEQF
TRBV19	ASSMSREDEKLF
TRBV5-1	ASSPTTGGGNQPQH
TRBV7-9	ASTADNQETQY
TRBV10-2	ASSESGGRSGANVLT
TRBV7-2	ASSFRTGTSYEQY
TRBV29-1	SVPTEPYGFNEQF
TRBV5-6	ASSFDTGGSTDTQY